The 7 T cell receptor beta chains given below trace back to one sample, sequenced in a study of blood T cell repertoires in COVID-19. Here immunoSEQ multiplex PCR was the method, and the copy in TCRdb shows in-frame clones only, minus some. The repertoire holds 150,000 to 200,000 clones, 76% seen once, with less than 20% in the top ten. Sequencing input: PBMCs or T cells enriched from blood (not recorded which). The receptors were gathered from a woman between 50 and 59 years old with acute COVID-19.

CDR3 amino acids: CASGLPRGTQYF. In nucleotides, the CDR3 is TGTGCTAGTGGTTTGCCCCGAGGGACCCAGTACTTC. The chain is built from TRBV12-5 and TRBJ2-5; no reliable D call. Trimming shortened V by 2 bases and J by 7 bases, and 8 bases separated the two germline ends. Germline loops: CDR1 LGHNT, CDR2 FRNRAP. This CDR3 has 12 amino acids.

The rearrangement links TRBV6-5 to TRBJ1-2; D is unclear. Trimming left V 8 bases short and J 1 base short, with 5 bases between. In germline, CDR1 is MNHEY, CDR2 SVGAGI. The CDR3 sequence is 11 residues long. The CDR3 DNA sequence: TGTGCCAGCCACAGTAACTATGGCTACACCTTC. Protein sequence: CASHSNYGYTF.

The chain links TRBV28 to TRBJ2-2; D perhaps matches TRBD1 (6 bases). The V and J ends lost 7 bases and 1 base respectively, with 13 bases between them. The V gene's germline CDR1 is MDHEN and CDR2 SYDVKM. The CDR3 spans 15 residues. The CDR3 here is CASTTGSGNTGELFF. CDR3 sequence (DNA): TGTGCCAGCACTACAGGGTCGGGGAACACCGGGGAGCTGTTTTTT.

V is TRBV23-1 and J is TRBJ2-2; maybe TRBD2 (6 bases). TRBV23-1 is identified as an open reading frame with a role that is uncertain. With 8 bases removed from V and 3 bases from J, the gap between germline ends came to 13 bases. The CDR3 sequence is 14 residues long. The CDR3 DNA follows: TGCGCCAGCCCGGCGGGGTCCGACACCGGGGAGCTGTTTTTT. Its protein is CASPAGSDTGELFF.

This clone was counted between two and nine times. The CDR3 spells CASSLKGLAGGNSYNEQFF. The CDR3 coding sequence is TGTGCCAGCAGCTTAAAGGGGCTAGCGGGGGGGAACTCCTACAATGAGCAGTTCTTC. V is TRBV7-9 and J is TRBJ2-1; TRBD2 aligns across 12 bases. With 2 bases clipped from V and 0 bases from J, the junction kept 8 bases outside the gene matches. CDR1 is SEHNR and CDR2 is FQNEAQ in the germline V gene (reference sequence). This CDR3 contains 19 residues. Drawing the rest from reference TRBV7-9 and TRBJ2-1, the complete variable domain is DTGVSQNPRHKITKRGQNVTFRCDPISEHNRLYWYRQTLGQGPEFLTYFQNEAQLEKSRLLSDRFSAERPKGSFSTLEIQRTEQGDSAMYLCASSLKGLAGGNSYNEQFFGPGTRLTVL.

For the CDR3, the DNA is TGTGCCAGCAGTGAACAGGGGCGAGAAGAAAAACTGTTTTTT. Amino acid sequence: CASSEQGREEKLFF. J is TRBJ1-4 and V is TRBV6-1, with D possibly matching TRBD1 (6 bases). Germline CDR1 MNHNS, CDR2 SASEGT. The CDR3 spans 14 residues. Trimming stripped 2 bases from V and 8 bases from J, with 12 bases between.

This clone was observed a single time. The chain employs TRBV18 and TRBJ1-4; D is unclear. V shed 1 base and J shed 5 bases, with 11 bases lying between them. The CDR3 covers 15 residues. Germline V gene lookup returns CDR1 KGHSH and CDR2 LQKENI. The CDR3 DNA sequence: TGTGCCAGCTCACCACTGGGCACCATAAATGAAAAACTGTTTTTT. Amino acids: CASSPLGTINEKLFF. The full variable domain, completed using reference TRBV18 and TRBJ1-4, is NAGVMQNPRHLVRRRGQEARLRCSPMKGHSHVYWYRQLPEEGLKFMVYLQKENIIDESGMPKERFSAEFPKEGPSILRIQQVVRGDSAAYFCASSPLGTINEKLFFGSGTQLSVL.